The 9 T cell receptor beta chains below were found in one sample sequenced in a study of blood T cell repertoires in COVID-19. Produced via immunoSEQ multiplex PCR; TCRdb's table is partial and in-frame only. The data contain about 200,000 clones, around 80% of them singletons. Input material: peripheral blood. The receptors here all came from a human donor with acute or convalescent COVID-19. The donor label of this sample is uncertain.

The V gene is TRBV27, the J gene TRBJ2-1; D is unresolved. There are 12 residues in the CDR3. V gave up 5 bases and J gave up 7 bases, with 9 bases separating them. From germline, CDR1 is MNHEY and CDR2 SMNVEV (reference sequence). CDR3 coding DNA: TGTGCCAGCAGTCCTCAAGAGAATGAGCAGTTCTTC. Protein product: CASSPQENEQFF.

J is TRBJ1-5 and V is TRBV12-3 or TRBV12-4; D gene ambiguous. There are 12 residues in the CDR3. The ends were cut back, 6 bases at V and 9 bases at J, with 12 bases in the middle. This chain's CDR3 is CASRPERGPQHF. DNA of the CDR3: TGTGCCAGCAGGCCAGAACGGGGGCCCCAGCATTTT.

The J gene is TRBJ1-1, the V gene TRBV18, with TRBD1 identical over 10 bases. J was trimmed by 5 bases and V by 4 bases; bases with no gene match: 10. From germline, CDR1 is KGHSH and CDR2 LQKENI. There are 16 residues in the CDR3. Here the CDR3 DNA reads TGTGCCAGCTCACTAGGGACAGGGGCGGATTCTACTGAAGCTTTCTTT. Residues: CASSLGTGADSTEAFF.

V is TRBV7-9 and J is TRBJ1-2; 10 bases are shared with TRBD1. The trim removed 5 bases at V and 4 bases at J, leaving 13 bases unmatched. The length of the CDR3 is 17 residues. Germline CDR1 is SEHNR and CDR2 is FQNEAQ (reference sequence). This CDR3 reads CASSPPGRGQGFYGYTF. The CDR3 DNA reads TGTGCCAGCAGCCCCCCGGGCCGGGGACAGGGGTTCTATGGCTACACCTTC. Full variable domain (rest looked up from reference TRBV7-9 and TRBJ1-2): DTGVSQNPRHKITKRGQNVTFRCDPISEHNRLYWYRQTLGQGPEFLTYFQNEAQLEKSRLLSDRFSAERPKGSFSTLEIQRTEQGDSAMYLCASSPPGRGQGFYGYTFGSGTRLTVV.

The V call is TRBV6-2 or TRBV6-3, the J call TRBJ2-1; the D gene is possibly TRBD2 (6 bases). Per germline, CDR1 MNHEY and CDR2 SVGEGT. V was pared by 5 bases and J by 10 bases, with 15 bases between. The CDR3 extends over 13 amino acids. The CDR3 DNA follows: TGTGCCAGCAGTGGGACTCTGCAAAGGGAGCAGTTCTTC. Translation gives CASSGTLQREQFF.

The chain joins TRBV5-1 to TRBJ1-1; 8 bases are shared with TRBD1. Germline CDR1 and CDR2: SGHRS and YFSETQ. V lost 3 bases and J lost 0; bases outside the gene matches: 4. This CDR3 has 15 amino acids. The CDR3 loop reads CASSSGGHMNTEAFF. The CDR3 DNA reads TGCGCCAGCAGCTCAGGGGGCCACATGAACACTGAAGCTTTCTTT.

V usage is TRBV5-4 and J usage is TRBJ2-2; 7 bases map to TRBD2. V gave up 3 bases and J gave up 5 bases; unmatched junction bases: 7. This CDR3 is built from 15 residues. CDR1 is SGHNT, CDR2 YYREEE, per germline (reference sequence). DNA for the CDR3: TGTGCCAGCAGCTCGCGGGAGCGCTGGACCGGGGAGCTGTTTTTT. Translated, it gives CASSSRERWTGELFF. The full variable domain, with the rest looked up from reference TRBV5-4 and TRBJ2-2, is ETGVTQSPTHLIKTRGQQVTLRCSSQSGHNTVSWYQQALGQGPQFIFQYYREEENGRGNFPPRFSGLQFPNYSSELNVNALELDDSALYLCASSSRERWTGELFFGEGSRLTVL.

V usage is TRBV2 and J usage is TRBJ2-2; TRBD2 might be the D (5 bases). Germline CDR1 reads SNHLY; CDR2 reads FYNNEI. The V and J ends lost 2 bases and 4 bases respectively, with 14 bases between them. The CDR3 contains 16 residues. CDR3 in DNA: TGTGCCAGCAGTGAATCGAAGGCAGGAGGCACCGGGGAGCTGTTTTTT. It yields the protein CASSESKAGGTGELFF. Based on the CDR3 plus reference TRBV2 and TRBJ2-2, the full variable domain is EPEVTQTPSHQVTQMGQEVILRCVPISNHLYFYWYRQILGQKVEFLVSFYNNEISEKSEIFDDQFSVERPDGSNFTLKIRSTKLEDSAMYFCASSESKAGGTGELFFGEGSRLTVL.

V and J are TRBV13 and TRBJ1-5; TRBD1 aligns across 7 bases. Unmatched junction bases numbered 4, after V lost 5 bases and J lost 3 bases. CDR1 and CDR2 (germline): PRHDT, FYEKMQ (reference sequence). The CDR3 is 14 residues long. The CDR3 sequence: CASSRQGPNQPQHF. The CDR3 DNA reads as TGTGCCAGCAGCCGACAGGGACCCAATCAGCCCCAGCATTTT.